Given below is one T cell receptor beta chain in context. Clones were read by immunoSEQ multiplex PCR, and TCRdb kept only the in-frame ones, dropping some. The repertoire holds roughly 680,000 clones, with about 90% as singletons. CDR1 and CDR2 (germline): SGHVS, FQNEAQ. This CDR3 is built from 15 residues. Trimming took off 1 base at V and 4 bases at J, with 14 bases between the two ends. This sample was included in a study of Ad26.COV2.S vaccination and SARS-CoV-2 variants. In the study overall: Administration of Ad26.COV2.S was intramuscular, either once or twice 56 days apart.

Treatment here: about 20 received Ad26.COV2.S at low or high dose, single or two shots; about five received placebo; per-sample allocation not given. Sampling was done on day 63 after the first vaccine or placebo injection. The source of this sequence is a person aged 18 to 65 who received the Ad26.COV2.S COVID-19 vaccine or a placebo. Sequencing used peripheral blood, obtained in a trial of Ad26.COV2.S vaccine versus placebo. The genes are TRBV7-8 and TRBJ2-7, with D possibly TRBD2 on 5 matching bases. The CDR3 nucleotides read TGTGCCAGCAGCTTAGAACTAGAGCCAAATTACGAGCAGTACTTC. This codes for CASSLELEPNYEQYF.